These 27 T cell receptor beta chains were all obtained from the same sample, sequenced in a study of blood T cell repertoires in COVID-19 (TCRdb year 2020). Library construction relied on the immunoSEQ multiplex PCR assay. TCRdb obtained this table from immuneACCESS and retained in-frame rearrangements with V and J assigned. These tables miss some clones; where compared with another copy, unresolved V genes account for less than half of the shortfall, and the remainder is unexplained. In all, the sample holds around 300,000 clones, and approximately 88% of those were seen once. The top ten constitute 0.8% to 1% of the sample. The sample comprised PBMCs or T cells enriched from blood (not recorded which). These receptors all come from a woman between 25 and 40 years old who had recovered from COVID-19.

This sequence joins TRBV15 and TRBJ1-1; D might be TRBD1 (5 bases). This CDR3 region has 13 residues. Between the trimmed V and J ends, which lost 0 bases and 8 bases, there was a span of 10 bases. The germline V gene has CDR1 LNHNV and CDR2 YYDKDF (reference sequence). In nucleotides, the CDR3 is TGTGCCACCAGCAGAGATCAAGGGGTCGAAGCTTTCTTT. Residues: CATSRDQGVEAFF.

The CDR3 here is CASQTGGGNGYTF. The CDR3 bases are TGTGCCAGTCAAACAGGGGGCGGAAATGGCTACACCTTC. V usage is TRBV5-5 and J usage is TRBJ1-2; TRBD1 matches 9 bases. CDR3 length: 13 amino acids. J lost 6 bases, V lost 8 bases, and 8 bases had no gene match. CDR1 and CDR2 from the germline V gene are SGHKS and YYEKEE (reference sequence). Together with reference TRBV5-5 and TRBJ1-2, the CDR3 gives the full variable domain: DAGVTQSPTHLIKTRGQQVTLRCSPISGHKSVSWYQQVLGQGPQFIFQYYEKEERGRGNFPDRFSARQFPNYSSELNVNALLLGDSALYLCASQTGGGNGYTFGSGTRLTVV.

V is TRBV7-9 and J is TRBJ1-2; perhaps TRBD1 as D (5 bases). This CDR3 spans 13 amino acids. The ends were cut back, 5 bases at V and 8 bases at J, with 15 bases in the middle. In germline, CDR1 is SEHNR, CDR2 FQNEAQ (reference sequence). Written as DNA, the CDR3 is TGTGCCAGCAGCCAGGATCAGACAGAGGGCTACACCTTC. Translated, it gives CASSQDQTEGYTF.

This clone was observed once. CDR3 sequence: CASSPPRGTQETQYF. The DNA for the CDR3 is TGTGCCAGCAGCCCCCCTCGGGGGACCCAAGAGACCCAGTACTTC. The V call is TRBV7-6, the J call TRBJ2-5, with D maybe TRBD2 (6 bases). Germline-derived CDR1 and CDR2 are SGHVS and FNYEAQ. V was cut by 5 bases and J by 1 base, with 14 bases left in between. This CDR3 is 15 amino acids long.

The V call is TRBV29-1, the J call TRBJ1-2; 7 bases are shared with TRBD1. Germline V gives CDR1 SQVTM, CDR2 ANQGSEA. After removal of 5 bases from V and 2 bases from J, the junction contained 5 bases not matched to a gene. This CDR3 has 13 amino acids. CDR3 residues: CSVRTGENYGYTF. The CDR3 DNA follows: TGCAGCGTTAGGACAGGCGAAAACTATGGCTACACCTTC.

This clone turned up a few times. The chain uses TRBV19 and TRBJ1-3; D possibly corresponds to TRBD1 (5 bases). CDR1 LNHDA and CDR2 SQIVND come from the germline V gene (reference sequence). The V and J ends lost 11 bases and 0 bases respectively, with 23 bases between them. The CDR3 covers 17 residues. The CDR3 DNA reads TGTGCCCCTTTCTACTCCCGGGGGGTAAGCTCTGGAAACACCATATATTTT. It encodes CAPFYSRGVSSGNTIYF. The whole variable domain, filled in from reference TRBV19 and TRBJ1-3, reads DGGITQSPKYLFRKEGQNVTLSCEQNLNHDAMYWYRQDPGQGLRLIYYSQIVNDFQKGDIAEGYSVSREKKESFPLTVTSAQKNPTAFYLCAPFYSRGVSSGNTIYFGEGSWLTVV.

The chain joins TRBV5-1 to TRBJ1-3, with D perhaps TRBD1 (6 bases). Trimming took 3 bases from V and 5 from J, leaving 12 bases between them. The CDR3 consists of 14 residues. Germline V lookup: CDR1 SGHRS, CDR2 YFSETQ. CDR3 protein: CASSSGTPRNTIYF. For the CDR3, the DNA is TGCGCCAGCAGCTCCGGGACACCCCGAAACACCATATATTTT.

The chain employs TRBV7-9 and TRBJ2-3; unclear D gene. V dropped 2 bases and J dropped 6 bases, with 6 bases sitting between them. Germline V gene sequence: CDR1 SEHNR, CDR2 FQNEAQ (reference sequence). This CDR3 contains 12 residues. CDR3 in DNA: TGTGCCAGCAGCTTATTCGTGGATACGCAGTATTTT. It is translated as CASSLFVDTQYF.

The CDR3 loop is CASSLAPGGPNTEAFF. For the CDR3, the DNA is TGTGCCAGCAGCTTAGCCCCAGGGGGACCGAACACTGAAGCTTTCTTT. The rearrangement joins TRBV7-6 to TRBJ1-1; TRBD1 aligns across 7 bases. J was trimmed by 1 base and V by 0 bases; bases with no gene match: 5. Germline CDR1 reads SGHVS; CDR2 reads FNYEAQ. This CDR3 has 16 amino acids.

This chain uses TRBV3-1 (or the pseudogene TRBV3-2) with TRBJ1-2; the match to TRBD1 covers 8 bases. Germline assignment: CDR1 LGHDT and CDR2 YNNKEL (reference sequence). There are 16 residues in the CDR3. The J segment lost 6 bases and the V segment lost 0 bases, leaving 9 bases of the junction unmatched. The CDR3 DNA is TGTGCCAGCAGCCAAGACTTTCGACAGGGGAACGATGGCTACACCTTC. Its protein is CASSQDFRQGNDGYTF.

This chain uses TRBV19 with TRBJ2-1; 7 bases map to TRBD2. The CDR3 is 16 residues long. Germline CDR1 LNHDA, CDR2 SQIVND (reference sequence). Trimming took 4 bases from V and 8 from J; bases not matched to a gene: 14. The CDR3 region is CASSTKLARVNDEQFF. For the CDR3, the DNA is TGTGCCAGTAGTACTAAACTAGCGCGAGTCAACGATGAGCAGTTCTTC.

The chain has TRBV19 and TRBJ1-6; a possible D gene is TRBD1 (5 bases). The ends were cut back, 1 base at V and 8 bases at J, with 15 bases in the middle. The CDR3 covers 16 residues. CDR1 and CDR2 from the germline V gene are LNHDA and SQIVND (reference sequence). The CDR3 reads CASSIGAGKQYSPLHF. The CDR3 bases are TGTGCCAGTAGTATAGGGGCAGGGAAACAGTATTCACCCCTCCACTTT.

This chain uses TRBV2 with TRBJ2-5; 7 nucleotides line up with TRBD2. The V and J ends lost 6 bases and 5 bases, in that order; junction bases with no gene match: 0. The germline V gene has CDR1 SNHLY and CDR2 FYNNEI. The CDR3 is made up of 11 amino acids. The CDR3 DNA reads TGTGCCAGCAGGGGAGGGGAGACCCAGTACTTC. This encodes CASRGGETQYF. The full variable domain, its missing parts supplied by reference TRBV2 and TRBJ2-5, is EPEVTQTPSHQVTQMGQEVILRCVPISNHLYFYWYRQILGQKVEFLVSFYNNEISEKSEIFDDQFSVERPDGSNFTLKIRSTKLEDSAMYFCASRGGETQYFGPGTRLLVL.

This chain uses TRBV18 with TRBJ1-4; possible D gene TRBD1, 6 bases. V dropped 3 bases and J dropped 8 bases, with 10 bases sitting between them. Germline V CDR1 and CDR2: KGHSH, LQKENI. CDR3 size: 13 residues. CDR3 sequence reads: CASSPLTGEKLFF. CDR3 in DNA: TGTGCCAGCTCACCCTTGACAGGAGAAAAACTGTTTTTT.

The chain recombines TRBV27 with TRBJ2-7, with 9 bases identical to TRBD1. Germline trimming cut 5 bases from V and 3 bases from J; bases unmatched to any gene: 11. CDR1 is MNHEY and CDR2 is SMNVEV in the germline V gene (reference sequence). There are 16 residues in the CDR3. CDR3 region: CASSLRGGQGVYEQYF. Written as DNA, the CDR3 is TGTGCCAGCAGTCTAAGAGGGGGACAGGGAGTCTACGAGCAGTACTTC.

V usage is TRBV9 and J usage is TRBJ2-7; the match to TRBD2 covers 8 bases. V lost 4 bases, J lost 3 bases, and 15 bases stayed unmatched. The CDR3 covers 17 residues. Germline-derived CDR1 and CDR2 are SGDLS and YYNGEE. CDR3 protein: CASSPTARGGNVYEQYF. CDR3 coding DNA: TGTGCCAGCAGCCCAACTGCCCGGGGGGGGAACGTCTACGAGCAGTACTTC.

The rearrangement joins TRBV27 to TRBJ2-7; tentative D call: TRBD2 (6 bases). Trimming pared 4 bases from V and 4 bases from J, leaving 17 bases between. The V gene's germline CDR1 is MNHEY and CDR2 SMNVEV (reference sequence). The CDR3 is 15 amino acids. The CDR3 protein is CASSSKGLGTYEQYF. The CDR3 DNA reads TGTGCCAGCAGTTCCAAGGGGCTGGGGACTTACGAGCAGTACTTC.

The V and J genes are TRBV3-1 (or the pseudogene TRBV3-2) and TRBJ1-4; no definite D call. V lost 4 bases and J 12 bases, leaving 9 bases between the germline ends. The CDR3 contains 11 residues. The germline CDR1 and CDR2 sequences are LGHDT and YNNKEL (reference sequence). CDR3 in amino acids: CASSRHGELFF. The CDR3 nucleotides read TGTGCCAGCAGCCGCCACGGGGAACTGTTTTTT.

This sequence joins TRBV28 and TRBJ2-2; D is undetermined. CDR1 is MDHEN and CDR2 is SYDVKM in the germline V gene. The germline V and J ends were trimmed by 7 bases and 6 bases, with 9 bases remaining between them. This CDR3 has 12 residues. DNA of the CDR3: TGTGCCAGCACCAGGATCCCCGGGGAGCTGTTTTTT. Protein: CASTRIPGELFF.

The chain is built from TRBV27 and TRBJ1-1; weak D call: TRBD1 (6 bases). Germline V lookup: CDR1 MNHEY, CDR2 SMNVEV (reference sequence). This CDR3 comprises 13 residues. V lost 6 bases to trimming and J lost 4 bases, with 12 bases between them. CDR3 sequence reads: CASRGRGFTEAFF. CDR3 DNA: TGTGCCAGCAGGGGGAGGGGGTTCACTGAAGCTTTCTTT.

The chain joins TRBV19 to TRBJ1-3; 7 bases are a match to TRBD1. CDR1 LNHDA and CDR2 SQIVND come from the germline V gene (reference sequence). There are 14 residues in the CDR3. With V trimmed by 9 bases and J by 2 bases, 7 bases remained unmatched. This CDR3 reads CASHRGSTGNTIYF. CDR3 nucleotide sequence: TGTGCCAGCCACAGGGGATCGACTGGAAACACCATATATTTT.

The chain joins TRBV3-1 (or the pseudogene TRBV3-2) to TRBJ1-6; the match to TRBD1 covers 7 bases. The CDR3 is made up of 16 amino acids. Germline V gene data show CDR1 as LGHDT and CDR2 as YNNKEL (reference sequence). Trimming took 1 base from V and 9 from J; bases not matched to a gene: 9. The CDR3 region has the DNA TGTGCCAGCAGCCAAGTAACAGGGGTTAGGGGTTCACCCCTCCACTTT. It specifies CASSQVTGVRGSPLHF.

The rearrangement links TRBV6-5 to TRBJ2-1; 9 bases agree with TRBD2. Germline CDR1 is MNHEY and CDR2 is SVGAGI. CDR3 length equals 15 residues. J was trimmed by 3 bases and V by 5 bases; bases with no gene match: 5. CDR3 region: CASSLLAGSYNEQFF. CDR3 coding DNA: TGTGCCAGCAGTCTACTAGCGGGTAGCTACAATGAGCAGTTCTTC.

Here the CDR3 reads CASSLGTGEKLFF. The CDR3 DNA follows: TGTGCCAGCAGCCTTGGGACAGGCGAAAAACTGTTTTTT. The chain links TRBV7-3 to TRBJ1-4; 8 bases match TRBD1. The J segment lost 8 bases and the V segment lost 5 bases, leaving 4 bases of the junction unmatched. Germline loops: CDR1 SGHTA, CDR2 FQGTGA. This CDR3 has 13 residues. The whole variable domain, filled in from reference TRBV7-3 and TRBJ1-4, reads GAGVSQTPSNKVTEKGKYVELRCDPISGHTALYWYRQSLGQGPEFLIYFQGTGAADDSGLPNDRFFAVRPEGSVSTLKIQRTERGDSAVYLCASSLGTGEKLFFGSGTQLSVL.

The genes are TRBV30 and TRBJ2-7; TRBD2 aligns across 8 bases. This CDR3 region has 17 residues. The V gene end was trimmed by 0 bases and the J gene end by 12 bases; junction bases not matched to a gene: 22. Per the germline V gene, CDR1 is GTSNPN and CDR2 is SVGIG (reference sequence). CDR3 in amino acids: CAWSVPLVRSGSFTPYF. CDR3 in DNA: TGTGCCTGGAGTGTACCCCTCGTGAGAAGCGGGAGTTTCACCCCGTACTTC.

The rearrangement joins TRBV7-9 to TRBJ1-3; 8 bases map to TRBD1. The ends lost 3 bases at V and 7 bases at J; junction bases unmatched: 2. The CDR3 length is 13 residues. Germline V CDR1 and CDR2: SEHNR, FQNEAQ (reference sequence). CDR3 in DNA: TGTGCCAGCAGCTTGGACAGGGTGAACACCATATATTTT. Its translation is CASSLDRVNTIYF.

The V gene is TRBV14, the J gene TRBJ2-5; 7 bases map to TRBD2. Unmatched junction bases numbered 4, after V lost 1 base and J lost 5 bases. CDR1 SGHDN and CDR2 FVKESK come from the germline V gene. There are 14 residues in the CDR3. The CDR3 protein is CASSQVGEGETQYF. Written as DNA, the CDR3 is TGTGCCAGCAGCCAAGTAGGGGAGGGCGAGACCCAGTACTTC.